These 20 T cell receptor beta chains were sequenced from one sample in a study of T cells expressing NK-cell markers. TCRdb reprocessed the 5' RACE reads; each CDR3 protein has one entry and no DNA is given. This sample's table has fewer than 550,000 distinct CDR3 sequences. Specimen: blood T cells: a sorted CD56 or NKG2C T cell subset, CD4+ or CD8+ T cells, or bulk PBMC T cells (not recorded which). The receptors were gathered from a woman aged 50 to 65 in good health.

The rearrangement joins TRBV29-1 to TRBJ2-2; the TCRdb call, TRBD2, lacks DNA for checking. The CDR3 consists of 16 residues. The germline CDR1 and CDR2 sequences are SQVTM and ANQGSEA. The CDR3 is CSASTVAWGYSGELFF.

The chain is built from TRBV4-1 and TRBJ2-2; the TRBD2 assignment by TCRdb is unverifiable without DNA. CDR1 MGHRA and CDR2 YSYEKL come from the germline V gene. This CDR3 comprises 22 residues. This CDR3 reads CASSPLGLTAGGHNDVSGELFF.

The rearrangement uses TRBV12-3 or TRBV12-4 and TRBJ1-2; checking the TCRdb D call of TRBD1 is not possible without DNA. The CDR3 sequence is 14 residues long. The CDR3: CASSFGGTGKGYTF.

CDR3 loop: CASSPGSEAFF. This rearrangement joins TRBV5-1 to TRBJ1-1; with no DNA, the TCRdb D assignment of TRBD1 cannot be verified. The length of the CDR3 is 11 residues. CDR1 SGHRS and CDR2 YFSETQ come from the germline V gene.

The chain carries TRBV12-3 or TRBV12-4 and TRBJ1-3. There are 15 residues in the CDR3. CDR3 protein: CASSFGTISGNTIYF.

The chain links TRBV29-1 to TRBJ2-1; without DNA, the TCRdb call of TRBD2 cannot be checked. Germline V gives CDR1 SQVTM, CDR2 ANQGSEA. The CDR3 sequence is 14 residues long. CDR3 in amino acids: CSVERLAGTNEQFF.

J is TRBJ2-1 and V is TRBV12-3 or TRBV12-4. This CDR3 comprises 16 residues. The CDR3 protein is CASSLGLGLGYNEQFF.

The V gene is TRBV6-5, the J gene TRBJ1-1; there is no DNA to check the TCRdb D call of TRBD1. Looked up from germline, CDR1 is MNHEY and CDR2 is SVGAGI. CDR3 length: 14 residues. CDR3: CASRDHRDGTEAFF.

The chain combines TRBV5-8 with TRBJ1-4. The CDR3 totals 19 residues. Germline V CDR1 and CDR2: SGHTS, YDEGEE. This CDR3 reads CASKYFGLKTDLANEKLFF.

The chain is built from TRBV14 and TRBJ2-1; checking the TCRdb D call of TRBD2 is not possible without DNA. The germline V gene has CDR1 SGHDN and CDR2 FVKESK. The CDR3 spans 19 residues. Here the CDR3 reads CASSQTLAGMYLSVDEQFF.

The chain is built from TRBV19 and TRBJ2-7; TCRdb names TRBD2, which stays unverified in the absence of DNA. The CDR3 totals 15 residues. The germline gives CDR1 LNHDA, CDR2 SQIVND (reference sequence). The CDR3 sequence is CASSITGASSYEQYF.

This chain joins TRBV11-2 and TRBJ2-4. The CDR3 length is 14 residues. Germline V lookup: CDR1 SGHAT, CDR2 FQNNGV. The CDR3 here is CASSDIQAKNIQYF.

V usage is TRBV28 and J usage is TRBJ2-1; checking the TCRdb D call of TRBD1 is not possible without DNA. CDR3 length: 15 amino acids. Germline V CDR1 and CDR2: MDHEN, SYDVKM. CDR3 amino acids: CASSLGGPSYNEQFF.

The chain combines TRBV27 with TRBJ1-1; as DNA is missing, the TRBD1 call by TCRdb cannot be tested. This CDR3 spans 13 amino acids. Germline assignment: CDR1 MNHEY and CDR2 SMNVEV (reference sequence). The CDR3 sequence is CASSLRQGKEAFF.

The chain has TRBV4-1 and TRBJ2-5; the TCRdb call, TRBD2, lacks DNA for checking. The germline V gene encodes CDR1 MGHRA and CDR2 YSYEKL. This CDR3 spans 15 amino acids. The CDR3: CASSPGTSPGGTQYF.

This chain connects TRBV21-1 to TRBJ2-5; TCRdb calls TRBD2, which cannot be checked without DNA. TRBV21-1 is tagged as a pseudogene. The CDR3 runs to 14 residues. CDR3 region: CASSASGSGETQYF.

The V and J genes are TRBV5-1 and TRBJ2-1; TCRdb returns TRBD2, unconfirmable since there is no DNA. Germline loops: CDR1 SGHRS, CDR2 YFSETQ. The CDR3 runs to 17 residues. CDR3 loop: CASSLRRAGGSYNEQFF.

The chain links TRBV6-1 to TRBJ2-5; absent DNA, TCRdb's TRBD2 call cannot be checked. The CDR3 length is 14 residues. The germline V gene has CDR1 MNHNS and CDR2 SASEGT. CDR3 in amino acids: CASSERGSVETQYF.

The genes are TRBV6-4 and TRBJ1-2; TCRdb selects TRBD1, and the lack of DNA leaves this call unchecked. The CDR3 loop spans 14 amino acids. Germline CDR1 MRHNA, CDR2 SNTAGT. The CDR3 is CASRLSQGVYGYTF.

This chain joins TRBV20-1 and TRBJ2-4; the TCRdb D gene call, TRBD1, has no DNA to confirm it. This CDR3 comprises 15 residues. CDR1 and CDR2 (germline): DFQATT, SNEGSKA (reference sequence). The CDR3 spells CSARGSGTSKNIQYF.